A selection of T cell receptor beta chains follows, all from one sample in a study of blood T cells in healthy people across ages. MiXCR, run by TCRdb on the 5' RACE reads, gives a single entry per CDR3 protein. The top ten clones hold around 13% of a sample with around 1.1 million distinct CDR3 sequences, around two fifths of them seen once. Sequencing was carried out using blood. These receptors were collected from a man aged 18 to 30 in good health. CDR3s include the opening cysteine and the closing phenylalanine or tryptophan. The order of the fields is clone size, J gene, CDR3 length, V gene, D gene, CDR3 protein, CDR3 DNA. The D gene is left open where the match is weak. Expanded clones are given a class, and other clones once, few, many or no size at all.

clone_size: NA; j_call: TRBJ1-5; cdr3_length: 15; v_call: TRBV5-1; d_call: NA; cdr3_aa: CASSLEGVDRQPQHF; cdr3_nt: TGCGCCAGCAGCTTGGAGGGGGTGGATCGTCAGCCCCAGCATTTT
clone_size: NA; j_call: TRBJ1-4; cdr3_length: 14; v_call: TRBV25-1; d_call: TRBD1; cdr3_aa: CASRGQGSDEKLFF; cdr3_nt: TGTGCCAGCAGGGGACAGGGCAGCGATGAAAAACTGTTTTTT
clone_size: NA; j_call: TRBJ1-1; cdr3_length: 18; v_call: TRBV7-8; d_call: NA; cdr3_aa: CASSLDLPFGAMNTEAFF; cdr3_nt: TGTGCCAGCAGCTTAGACTTACCGTTCGGGGCCATGAACACTGAAGCTTTCTTT
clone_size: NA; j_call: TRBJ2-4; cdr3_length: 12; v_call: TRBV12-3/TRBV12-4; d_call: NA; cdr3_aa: CASRPGEDIQYF; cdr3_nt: TGTGCCAGCAGGCCGGGTGAGGACATTCAGTACTTC
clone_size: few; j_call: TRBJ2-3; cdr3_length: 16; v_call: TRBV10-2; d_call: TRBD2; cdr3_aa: CATYGGDGGSTDTQYF; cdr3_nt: TGCGCCACCTACGGGGGGGACGGGGGTAGCACAGATACGCAGTATTTT
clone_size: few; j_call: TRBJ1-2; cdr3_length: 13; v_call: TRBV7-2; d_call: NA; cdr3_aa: CASSLGDQYGYTF; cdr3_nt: TGTGCCAGCAGCTTAGGTGACCAATATGGCTACACCTTC
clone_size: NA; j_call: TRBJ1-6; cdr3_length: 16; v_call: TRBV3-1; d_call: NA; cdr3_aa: CASSQRYRATGSPLHF; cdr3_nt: TGTGCCAGCAGCCAGAGATACAGGGCGACGGGTTCACCCCTCCACTTT
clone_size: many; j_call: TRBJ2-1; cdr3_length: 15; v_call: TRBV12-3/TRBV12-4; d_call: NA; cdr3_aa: CASSLDRSSYNEQFF; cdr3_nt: TGTGCCAGCAGCCTCGACAGGTCCTCCTACAATGAGCAGTTCTTC
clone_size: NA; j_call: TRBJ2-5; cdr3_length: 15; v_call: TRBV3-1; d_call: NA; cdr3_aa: CASSQDTWTDFEQYF; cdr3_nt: TGTGCCAGCAGCCAAGATACCTGGACAGATTTTGAGCAGTACTTC
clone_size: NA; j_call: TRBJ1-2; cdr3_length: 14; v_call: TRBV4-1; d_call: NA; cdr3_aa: CASSQGQFSYGYTF; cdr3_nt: TGCGCCAGCAGCCAAGGACAGTTTTCCTATGGCTACACCTTC
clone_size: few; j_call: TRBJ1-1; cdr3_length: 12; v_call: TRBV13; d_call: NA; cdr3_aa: CASSSRWGEAFF; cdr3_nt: TGTGCCAGCAGCTCCCGATGGGGTGAAGCTTTCTTT
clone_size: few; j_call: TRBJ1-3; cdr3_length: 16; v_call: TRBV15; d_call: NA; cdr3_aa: CATSRETRVTGNTIYF; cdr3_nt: TGTGCCACCAGCAGAGAGACACGAGTGACTGGAAACACCATATATTTT
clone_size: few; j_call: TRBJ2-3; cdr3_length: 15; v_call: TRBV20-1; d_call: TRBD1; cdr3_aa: CSAIRTGPSTDTQYF; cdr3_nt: TGCAGTGCTATACGGACAGGGCCTAGCACAGATACGCAGTATTTT
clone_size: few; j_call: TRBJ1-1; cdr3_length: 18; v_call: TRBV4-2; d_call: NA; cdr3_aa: CASSQVTGPQAGNTEAFF; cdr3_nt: TGTGCCAGCAGCCAAGTGACCGGACCGCAGGCGGGGAACACTGAAGCTTTCTTT
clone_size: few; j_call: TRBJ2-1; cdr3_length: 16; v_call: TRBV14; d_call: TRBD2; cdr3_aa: CASSHLRGASYNEQFF; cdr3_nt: TGTGCCAGCAGCCATTTGCGGGGGGCCTCCTACAATGAGCAGTTCTTC
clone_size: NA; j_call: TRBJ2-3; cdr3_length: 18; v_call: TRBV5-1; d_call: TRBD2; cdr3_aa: CASKPGTSGDSSTDAQYF; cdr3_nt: TGCGCCAGCAAACCCGGGACTAGCGGCGACTCTAGCACAGATGCGCAGTATTTT
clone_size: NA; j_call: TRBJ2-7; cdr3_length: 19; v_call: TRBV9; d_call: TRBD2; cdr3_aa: CASSARSILAGGPNNEQYF; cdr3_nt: TGTGCCAGCAGCGCACGATCCATACTAGCGGGGGGGCCAAACAATGAGCAGTACTTC
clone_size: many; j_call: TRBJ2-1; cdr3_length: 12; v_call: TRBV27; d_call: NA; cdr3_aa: CASGGTYNEQFF; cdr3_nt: TGTGCCAGCGGTGGGACTTACAATGAGCAGTTCTTC
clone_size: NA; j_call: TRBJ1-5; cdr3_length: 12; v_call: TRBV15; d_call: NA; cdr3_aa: CDTGHPAQPQHF; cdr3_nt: TGTGACACCGGGCACCCCGCACAGCCCCAGCATTTT
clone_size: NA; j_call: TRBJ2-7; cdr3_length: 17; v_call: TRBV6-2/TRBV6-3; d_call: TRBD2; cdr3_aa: CASSYQSTSGVFYEQYF; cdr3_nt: TGTGCCAGCAGTTACCAGTCGACTAGCGGGGTTTTCTACGAGCAGTACTTC
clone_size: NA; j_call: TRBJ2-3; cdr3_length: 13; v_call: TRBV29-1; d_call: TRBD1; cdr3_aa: CSVGSGGTDTQYF; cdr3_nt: TGCAGCGTTGGGTCAGGGGGTACAGATACGCAGTATTTT
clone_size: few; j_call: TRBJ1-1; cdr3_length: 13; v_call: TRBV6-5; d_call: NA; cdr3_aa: CASSPLRDTEAFF; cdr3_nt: TGTGCCAGCAGCCCCCTCCGGGACACTGAAGCTTTCTTT
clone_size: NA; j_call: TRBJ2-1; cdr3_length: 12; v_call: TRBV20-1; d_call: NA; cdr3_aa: CSARVNRDEQFF; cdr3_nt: TGCAGTGCTAGAGTAAACAGGGATGAGCAGTTCTTC
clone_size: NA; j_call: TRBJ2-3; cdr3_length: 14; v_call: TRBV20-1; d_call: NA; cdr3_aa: CSARETRNTDTQYF; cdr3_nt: TGCAGTGCTAGAGAGACTAGGAACACAGATACGCAGTATTTT
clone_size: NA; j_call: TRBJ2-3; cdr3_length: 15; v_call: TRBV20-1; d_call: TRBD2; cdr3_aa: CSASKLATSTDTQYF; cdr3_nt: TGCAGTGCTTCAAAACTAGCGACTAGCACAGATACGCAGTATTTT
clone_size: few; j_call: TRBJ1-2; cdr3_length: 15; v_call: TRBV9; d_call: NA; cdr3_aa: CASSVGAPPGYGYTF; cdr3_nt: TGTGCCAGCAGCGTAGGAGCACCACCGGGCTATGGCTACACCTTC
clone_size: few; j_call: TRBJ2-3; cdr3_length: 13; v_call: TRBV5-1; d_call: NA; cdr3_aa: CASSLGDVDTQYF; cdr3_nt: TGCGCCAGCAGCTTGGGCGACGTAGATACGCAGTATTTT
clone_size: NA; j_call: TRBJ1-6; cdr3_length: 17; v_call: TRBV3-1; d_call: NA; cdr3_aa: CASSQDWRGSYNSPLHF; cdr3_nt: TGTGCCAGCAGCCAAGATTGGAGGGGCTCCTATAATTCACCCCTCCACTTT
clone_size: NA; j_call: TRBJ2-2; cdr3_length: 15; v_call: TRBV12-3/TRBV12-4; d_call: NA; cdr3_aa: CASSLEAGADGELFF; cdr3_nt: TGTGCCAGCAGCTTGGAGGCGGGTGCGGACGGGGAGCTGTTTTTT
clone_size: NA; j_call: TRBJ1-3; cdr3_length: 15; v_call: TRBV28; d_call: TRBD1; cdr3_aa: CASSLIGTAGNTIYF; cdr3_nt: TGTGCCAGCAGCTTGATCGGGACAGCTGGAAACACCATATATTTT
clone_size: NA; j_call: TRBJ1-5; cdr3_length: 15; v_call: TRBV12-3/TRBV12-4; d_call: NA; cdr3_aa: CASSLTVNSNQPQHF; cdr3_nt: TGTGCCAGCAGTCTTACAGTGAATAGCAATCAGCCCCAGCATTTT
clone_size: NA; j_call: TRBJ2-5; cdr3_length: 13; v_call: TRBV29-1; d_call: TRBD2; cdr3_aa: CSAGRAGEETQYF; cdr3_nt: TGCAGCGCTGGACGAGCGGGGGAAGAGACCCAGTACTTC
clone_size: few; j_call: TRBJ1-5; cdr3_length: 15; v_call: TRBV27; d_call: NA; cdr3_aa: CASNRDGDSNQPQHF; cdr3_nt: TGTGCCAGCAATCGGGACGGCGATAGCAATCAGCCCCAGCATTTT
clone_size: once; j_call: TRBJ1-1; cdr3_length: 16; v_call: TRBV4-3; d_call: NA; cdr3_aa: CASSQARTLMNTEAFF; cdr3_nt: TGCGCCAGCAGCCAGGCCAGGACTCTTATGAACACTGAAGCTTTCTTT
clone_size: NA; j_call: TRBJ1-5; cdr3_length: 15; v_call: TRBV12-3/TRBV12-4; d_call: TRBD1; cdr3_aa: CASSFRTGSNQPQHF; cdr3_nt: TGTGCCAGCAGTTTCCGGACAGGGAGTAATCAGCCCCAGCATTTT
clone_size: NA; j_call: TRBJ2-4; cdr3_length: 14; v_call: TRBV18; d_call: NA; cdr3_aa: CASSTGFQGQEQYF; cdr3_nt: TGTGCCAGCTCAACTGGATTCCAGGGTCAGGAGCAGTACTTC
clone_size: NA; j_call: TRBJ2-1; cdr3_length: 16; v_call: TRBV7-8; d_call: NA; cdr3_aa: CASSLGVYGDYNEQFF; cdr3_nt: TGTGCCAGCAGTCTAGGAGTTTACGGAGACTACAATGAGCAGTTCTTC
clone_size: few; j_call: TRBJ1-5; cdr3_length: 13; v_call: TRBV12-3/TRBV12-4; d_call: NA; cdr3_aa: CASSPQETLPQHF; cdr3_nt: TGTGCCAGCAGTCCCCAAGAGACTCTTCCCCAGCATTTT
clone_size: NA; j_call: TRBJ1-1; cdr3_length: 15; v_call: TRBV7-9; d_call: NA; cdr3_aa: CASSLASTMNTEAFF; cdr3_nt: TGTGCCAGCAGCTTAGCCAGCACTATGAACACTGAAGCTTTCTTT